The present T cell receptor beta chain was sequenced within a study of response to subunit inactivated influenza vaccine. Broader study findings: The study's authors posited that every seasonal influenza vaccination enlists few new T cells.

Each CDR3 protein gets one entry after TCRdb re-called the RT-PCR reads with MiXCR. The table includes approximately 700,000 distinct CDR3 sequences, around a sixth detected once. Worth noting for this clonotype: Its antigen remains unknown.

CDR3 size: 14 residues. CDR1 is MDHEN, CDR2 SYDVKM, per germline. Deletions cut 3 bases from V and 9 bases from J, with 14 bases between. This clonotype was obtained from a middle-aged man who received an inactivated influenza vaccine. The genes are TRBV28 and TRBJ2-2; D is ambiguous. Sequenced material: PBMCs from blood, taken roughly 12 days after vaccination. CDR3 bases: TGTGCCAGCAGTTTGTCTGGACGCGCCAGGGAGCTGTTTTTT. Its translation is CASSLSGRARELFF.